The subject of this entry is one T cell receptor beta chain. The CDR3 covers 14 residues. Deletions cut 0 bases from V and 2 bases from J, with 8 bases between. Germline V CDR1 and CDR2: SGHTS, YDEGEE. As for time point: patch test 3, about 24 weeks after DPC sensitization. The sample's treatment: therapeutic diphenylcyclopropenone sensitization with weekly scalp DPC. The data derive from a study of human T cells and chemical hapten exposure. TCRdb itself ran the RACE reads through MiXCR, one entry per CDR3 protein. Altogether 150,000 to 200,000 distinct CDR3 sequences are present, about 27% being singletons, with the ten largest covering under 2.5%.

The source was whole blood, collected in connection with sensitization to the hapten diphenylcyclopropenone (DPC). This chain connects TRBV5-8 to TRBJ1-1, with no clear D. This receptor was identified in a woman under 30 with alopecia areata. Some clones in this sample may be carry-over from other donors' samples. CDR3 sequence: CASSLGRGNTEAFF. Written as DNA, the CDR3 is TGTGCCAGCAGCTTGGGGCGCGGAAACACTGAAGCTTTCTTT.